The clone carrying this TCR beta chain was counted at least ten times. PCR was run on genomic DNA. The TCR beta CDR3 region was amplified using 30 forward and 13 reverse primers. Using its own MiXCR run on the multiplex PCR reads, TCRdb lists one record per CDR3 protein. The sample has 280,000 or so distinct CDR3 sequences, more than 40% seen once. No donor had another autoimmune disease or recent infection within four weeks. Peripheral blood, roughly 9.1 milliliters per participant, was collected. These data come from a study of type 1 and type 2 diabetes patients. Study-wide background: Participants included type 1 and type 2 diabetes patients plus nondiabetic controls.

This CDR3 has 12 amino acids. Deletions cut 5 bases from V and 4 bases from J, with 8 bases between. The germline V gene encodes CDR1 LNHDA and CDR2 SQIVND (reference sequence). Sequences were obtained from peripheral blood mononuclear cells (PBMCs). V and J are TRBV19 and TRBJ2-5, with D possibly being TRBD1 (5 bases). This TCR came from a man aged 18-30 years with type 2 diabetes. CDR3 protein: CASSRQGETQYF. The CDR3 DNA reads as TGTGCCAGTAGTCGGCAGGGAGAGACCCAGTACTTC.